This T cell receptor (beta chain) was found in a study of molecular identifiers for immune sequencing clone quantification. About the study: Five aliquots were made in replicates from the RNA of 20,000 or 100,000 naive CD8 cells, and four were sequenced.

MiXCR, run by TCRdb on the PCR reads, gives a single entry per CDR3 protein. The sample has about 320,000 distinct CDR3 sequences; 20% to 25% are singletons. V lost 0 bases, J lost 4 bases, and 7 bases stayed unmatched. This CDR3 region has 15 residues. From germline, CDR1 is DFQATT and CDR2 SNEGSKA (reference sequence). Only a few counts were recorded for this clonotype. V usage is TRBV20-1 and J usage is TRBJ2-7; 9 bases are a match to TRBD2. This clonotype originated in a human donor in good health. Some libraries in this study had Jurkat cell RNA spiked in. Sample: naive CD8+ T cells from blood, with Jurkat cell RNA spiked in. The sample's subset: FACS-sorted CD8+CD4-CCR7+CD45RA+ naive T cells. For the CDR3, the DNA is TGCAGTGCTAGAGAGGAAGCTAGCGGGACTTACGAGCAGTACTTC. The encoded protein is CSAREEASGTYEQYF.